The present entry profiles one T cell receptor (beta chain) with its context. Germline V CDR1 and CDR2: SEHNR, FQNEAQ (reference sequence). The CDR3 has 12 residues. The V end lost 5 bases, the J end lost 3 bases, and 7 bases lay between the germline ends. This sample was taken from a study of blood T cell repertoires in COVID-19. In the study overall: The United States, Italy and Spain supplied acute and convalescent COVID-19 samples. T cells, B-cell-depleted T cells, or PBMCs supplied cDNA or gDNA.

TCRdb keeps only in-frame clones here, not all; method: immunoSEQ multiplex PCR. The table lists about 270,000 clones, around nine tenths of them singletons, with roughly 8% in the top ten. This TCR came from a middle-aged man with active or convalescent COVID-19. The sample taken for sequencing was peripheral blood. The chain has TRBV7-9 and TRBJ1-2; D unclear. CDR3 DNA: TGTGCCAGCAGCGGAGAGGACTATGGCTACACCTTC. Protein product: CASSGEDYGYTF.